These 5 T cell receptor beta chains share one sample of origin, sequenced in a study of cytomegalovirus exposure and HLA in healthy donors. Profiled with immunoSEQ multiplex PCR; TCRdb holds only in-frame clones, not every one. Seen here are 250,000 to 400,000 clones, 88% observed once, and the top ten hold more than 0.95%. Sequencing input: PBMCs. The source is a man aged 25 to 40 in good health and CMV-seronegative.

The rearrangement uses TRBV30 and TRBJ1-5; the D gene is possibly TRBD1 (5 bases). The ends were cut back, 0 bases at V and 5 bases at J, with 8 bases in the middle. From germline, CDR1 is GTSNPN and CDR2 SVGIG (reference sequence). The CDR3 length is 13 residues. The DNA for the CDR3 is TGTGCCTGGAGTGTGGGGGGTTATCAGCCCCAGCATTTT. As protein: CAWSVGGYQPQHF. The full variable domain, completed using reference TRBV30 and TRBJ1-5, is SQTIHQWPATLVQPVGSPLSLECTVEGTSNPNLYWYRQAAGRGLQLLFYSVGIGQISSEVPQNLSASRPQDRQFILSSKKLLLSDSGFYLCAWSVGGYQPQHFGDGTRLSIL.

V gene TRBV30 combines with J gene TRBJ1-1; 7 nucleotides line up with TRBD1. Germline V CDR1 and CDR2: GTSNPN, SVGIG (reference sequence). V lost 4 bases and J lost 0; bases outside the gene matches: 20. The CDR3 contains 19 residues. CDR3 sequence reads: CAWIQRKGTANTMNTEAFF. The CDR3, as DNA: TGTGCCTGGATTCAACGGAAAGGGACAGCTAACACCATGAACACTGAAGCTTTCTTT.

The chain carries TRBV5-4 and TRBJ2-5; maybe TRBD2 (5 bases). This CDR3 contains 14 residues. Trimming took 2 bases from V and 0 from J, leaving 8 bases between them. The germline CDR1 and CDR2 sequences are SGHNT and YYREEE (reference sequence). The CDR3 loop is CASSFRGDQETQYF. The CDR3 nucleotides read TGTGCCAGCAGCTTTCGGGGAGACCAAGAGACCCAGTACTTC.

The rearrangement links TRBV7-6 to TRBJ1-1; D might be TRBD1 (5 bases). There are 13 residues in the CDR3. CDR1 and CDR2 from the germline V gene are SGHVS and FNYEAQ. V was pared by 5 bases and J by 3 bases, with 10 bases between. DNA of the CDR3: TGTGCCAGCAGCGTACAGGAATACACTGAAGCTTTCTTT. This encodes CASSVQEYTEAFF.

The rearrangement uses TRBV13 and TRBJ2-1; D is perhaps TRBD2 (6 bases). V was trimmed by 7 bases and J by 6 bases, leaving 19 bases between them. This CDR3 is 15 amino acids long. Germline lookup yields CDR1 PRHDT and CDR2 FYEKMQ (reference sequence). CDR3 nucleotide sequence: TGTGCCAGCAACCAACAGACTAGAAGTTCCAATGAGCAGTTCTTC. Its translation is CASNQQTRSSNEQFF.